The 8 T cell receptor beta chains below were found in one sample sequenced in a study of human T cells and chemical hapten exposure. Time point indicated: patch test 3, about 24 weeks after DPC sensitization. Treatment denoted: therapeutic diphenylcyclopropenone sensitization with weekly scalp DPC. One entry per CDR3 protein results from TCRdb running MiXCR on the RACE reads. The table shows about 82,000 distinct CDR3 sequences, with roughly 13% occurring only once. The sample was whole blood, taken in connection with sensitization to the hapten diphenylcyclopropenone (DPC). These receptors were obtained from a woman between 45 and 60 years old with alopecia areata. Some clones in this sample may be carry-over from other donors' samples.

This chain links TRBV20-1 with TRBJ2-1; 7 positions match TRBD1. CDR1 and CDR2 from the germline V gene are DFQATT and SNEGSKA (reference sequence). The CDR3 contains 13 residues. V dropped 4 bases and J dropped 2; count of bases not matched to a gene: 2. The CDR3 is CSATGTAYNEQFF. CDR3 bases: TGCAGTGCTACCGGGACAGCCTACAATGAGCAGTTCTTC.

This clonotype was counted between two and nine times. The chain couples TRBV29-1 to TRBJ2-7; unclear D gene. The CDR3 runs to 12 residues. Germline V gene lookup returns CDR1 SQVTM and CDR2 ANQGSEA. The V end lost 3 bases, the J end lost 7 bases, and 13 bases lay between the germline ends. The CDR3 DNA sequence: TGCAGCGTTGATCACGGCGCGGAGGAGCAGTACTTC. Its translation is CSVDHGAEEQYF.

The chain couples TRBV29-1 to TRBJ1-2, with D uncertain. The germline CDR1 and CDR2 sequences are SQVTM and ANQGSEA. The CDR3 runs 11 residues. V was pared by 0 bases and J by 6 bases, with 5 bases between. In DNA form, the CDR3 reads TGCAGCGTTGAAGATCGAAATGGCTACACCTTC. Translated: CSVEDRNGYTF.

There are many counts of this clonotype. The rearrangement uses TRBV6-1 and TRBJ1-1; D may be TRBD1 (6 bases). Germline V lookup: CDR1 MNHNS, CDR2 SASEGT. This CDR3 has 13 amino acids. V was shortened by 6 bases and J by 2 bases, with 10 bases between the two germline ends. As DNA, the CDR3 is TGTGCCAGCAGGGGGGGGACAAACACTGAAGCTTTCTTT. Translation: CASRGGTNTEAFF.

The chain employs TRBV30 and TRBJ1-1; a possible D gene is TRBD1 (5 bases). V lost 1 base and J lost 4, with 10 bases in between. CDR1 GTSNPN and CDR2 SVGIG come from the germline V gene (reference sequence). The CDR3 spans 13 residues. The CDR3 DNA reads as TGTGCCTGGAGTGGCCGGGGGAGCACTGAAGCTTTCTTT. This sequence encodes CAWSGRGSTEAFF.

This clonotype was seen repeatedly, ten times or more. The J gene is TRBJ1-5, the V gene TRBV7-2, with a weak D call TRBD1 (5 bases). This CDR3 is built from 13 residues. Looked up from germline, CDR1 is SGHTA and CDR2 is FQGNSA. V dropped 1 base and J dropped 7 bases, with 8 bases sitting between them. The CDR3 DNA follows: TGTGCCAGCAGCTTAGAGGCAGGGCAGCCCCAGCATTTT. Translated, it gives CASSLEAGQPQHF.

This chain links TRBV5-1 with TRBJ2-1; 10 bases are a match to TRBD1. V was pared by 4 bases and J by 6 bases, with 7 bases of the junction left unmatched. From germline, CDR1 is SGHRS and CDR2 YFSETQ. The CDR3 length is 15 residues. In DNA form, the CDR3 reads TGCGCCAGCAGCCCTGACAGGGGGCGTATCAATGAGCAGTTCTTC. It yields the protein CASSPDRGRINEQFF. Full variable domain (remainder filled in from reference TRBV5-1 and TRBJ2-1): KAGVTQTPRYLIKTRGQQVTLSCSPISGHRSVSWYQQTPGQGLQFLFEYFSETQRNKGNFPGRFSGRQFSNSRSEMNVSTLELGDSALYLCASSPDRGRINEQFFGPGTRLTVL.

This clonotype showed up just a few times. CDR3 in amino acids: CASSSATGFDSPLHF. CDR3 nucleotides: TGTGCCAGCAGTTCCGCAACAGGGTTCGATTCACCCCTCCACTTT. This rearrangement joins TRBV7-6 to TRBJ1-6; D might be TRBD1 (6 bases). Deletions cut 6 bases from V and 8 bases from J, with 17 bases between. Germline CDR1 SGHVS, CDR2 FNYEAQ. The CDR3 sequence is 15 residues long.